Presented here are 10 T cell receptor beta chains from one specimen sequenced in a study of response to subunit inactivated influenza vaccine. TCRdb redid the calling of the RT-PCR reads with MiXCR, one entry per CDR3 protein. The sample yields roughly 700,000 distinct CDR3 sequences, about 15% seen once. The sequencing used PBMCs from blood, collected around two weeks before vaccination. The receptors stem from a man aged 50 to 60 who received an inactivated influenza vaccine.

CDR3 amino acids: CATSRAGAGQETQYF. The CDR3 nucleotides read TGTGCCACCAGCAGAGCAGGAGCAGGGCAAGAGACCCAGTACTTC. The chain carries TRBV15 and TRBJ2-5; possibly TRBD1 for D (5 bases). V lost 1 base and J 2 bases, leaving 11 bases between the germline ends. Germline values: CDR1 LNHNV, CDR2 YYDKDF (reference sequence). The CDR3 is made up of 15 amino acids.

The chain is built from TRBV10-2 and TRBJ2-5; 8 bases align to TRBD2. Germline V CDR1 and CDR2: WSHSY, SAAADI. Trimming cost V 6 bases and J 4 bases; bases outside gene matches: 1. The CDR3 is made up of 12 amino acids. CDR3 residues: CASRGLGETQYF. Here the CDR3 DNA reads TGCGCCAGCAGGGGACTAGGAGAGACCCAGTACTTC.

This clonotype was picked up many times. The chain is built from TRBV5-1 and TRBJ2-7; 10 bases line up with TRBD2. The germline V gene encodes CDR1 SGHRS and CDR2 YFSETQ. This CDR3 is built from 14 residues. V gave up 0 bases and J gave up 4 bases; unmatched junction bases: 1. CDR3 DNA: TGCGCCAGCAGCTTGGCTAGCGGGGGATACGAGCAGTACTTC. Protein product: CASSLASGGYEQYF.

This chain links TRBV12-3 or TRBV12-4 with TRBJ2-1, with 7 bases fitting TRBD2. V lost 3 bases and J lost 8; bases outside the gene matches: 4. This CDR3 spans 13 amino acids. Here the CDR3 reads CASSLEGLYEQFF. In DNA form, the CDR3 reads TGTGCCAGCAGTTTGGAGGGACTATATGAGCAGTTCTTC.

This clonotype was observed a single time. The chain couples TRBV5-1 to TRBJ2-2, with D unclear. The CDR3 sequence is 16 residues long. CDR1 and CDR2 from the germline V gene are SGHRS and YFSETQ. Trimming removed 0 bases at V and 5 bases at J, with 14 bases between. The CDR3 sequence is CASSLAGSVRTGELFF. The CDR3 DNA reads as TGCGCCAGCAGCTTGGCCGGTTCGGTCCGAACCGGGGAGCTGTTTTTT. The full variable domain, with the rest looked up from reference TRBV5-1 and TRBJ2-2, is KAGVTQTPRYLIKTRGQQVTLSCSPISGHRSVSWYQQTPGQGLQFLFEYFSETQRNKGNFPGRFSGRQFSNSRSEMNVSTLELGDSALYLCASSLAGSVRTGELFFGEGSRLTVL.

This clonotype was seen many times. V and J are TRBV7-2 and TRBJ2-7; 8 nucleotides align to TRBD2. After removal of 1 base from V and 3 bases from J, the junction contained 5 bases not matched to a gene. The CDR3 loop spans 15 amino acids. Germline V gives CDR1 SGHTA, CDR2 FQGNSA. The chain's CDR3 is CASSLEAGGVYEQYF. In DNA form, the CDR3 reads TGTGCCAGCAGCTTAGAGGCGGGGGGCGTCTACGAGCAGTACTTC.

This clonotype was observed a handful of times. The rearrangement uses TRBV6-1 and TRBJ2-7, with TRBD1 identical over 8 bases. V lost 5 bases, J lost 3 bases, and 9 bases stayed unmatched. Germline V gene sequence: CDR1 MNHNS, CDR2 SASEGT. This CDR3 is 15 amino acids long. For the CDR3, the DNA is TGTGCCAGCAGTCTCACTATACAGGGGGGCTACGAGCAGTACTTC. Translated: CASSLTIQGGYEQYF.

Many counts were recorded for this clonotype. In nucleotides, the CDR3 is TGTGCCAGCAGCACTGACAGGGGAAGCACAGATACGCAGTATTTT. Protein: CASSTDRGSTDTQYF. The chain is built from TRBV7-9 and TRBJ2-3; 8 bases are a match to TRBD1. This CDR3 contains 15 residues. Germline loops: CDR1 SEHNR, CDR2 FQNEAQ (reference sequence). V lost 5 bases to trimming and J lost 0 bases; unmatched junction nucleotides: 4.

This clonotype was observed a handful of times. CDR3 amino acids: CASSATGLAGSGEQFF. CDR3 sequence (DNA): TGTGCCAGCAGCGCAACGGGACTAGCGGGAAGCGGTGAGCAGTTCTTC. V and J are TRBV9 and TRBJ2-1; 13 nucleotides line up with TRBD2. Trimming at V came to 3 bases and at J to 9 bases, leaving 9 bases not matched to a gene. The CDR3 loop spans 16 amino acids. Germline values: CDR1 SGDLS, CDR2 YYNGEE.

The J gene is TRBJ2-1, the V gene TRBV5-1; 14 bases match TRBD2. This CDR3 spans 18 amino acids. CDR1 is SGHRS and CDR2 is YFSETQ in the germline V gene. Losses at the gene ends were 4 bases for V and 6 bases for J; bases not matched to a gene: 12. The CDR3 spells CASSARTSGRRVGNEQFF. CDR3 sequence (DNA): TGCGCCAGCAGCGCCCGGACTAGCGGGAGGAGGGTAGGCAATGAGCAGTTCTTC.